The 29 T cell receptor beta chains below all came from one sample that was sequenced in a study of PD-1 blockade in classical Hodgkin lymphoma. All trial patients relapsed after autologous stem cell transplantation. The method was immunoSEQ multiplex PCR; TCRdb's version includes in-frame clones alone and lacks a portion of them. The sample yields roughly 24,000 clones, roughly 80% seen once. The source was peripheral blood mononuclear cells (PBMCs), collected before the second cycle of nivolumab. Receptors were obtained from a human donor with classical Hodgkin lymphoma.

This chain links TRBV6-9 with TRBJ2-7; tentatively, D is TRBD2 (6 bases). V lost 3 bases and J 7 bases, leaving 7 bases between the germline ends. The CDR3 has 11 residues. Germline V gene lookup returns CDR1 MNHGY and CDR2 SVAAGI. The CDR3 coding sequence is TGTGCCAGCAGTTACAGCGGGGAGCAGTACTTC. Its protein product is CASSYSGEQYF.

This sequence joins TRBV5-1 and TRBJ1-1; 7 bases line up with TRBD1. Germline CDR1 and CDR2: SGHRS and YFSETQ. The CDR3 has 14 amino acids. J gave up 4 bases and V 4 bases, and 7 bases lay outside the gene matches. In nucleotides, the CDR3 is TGCGCCAGCAGCATCTCAGGGGGAGTCACTGAAGCTTTCTTT. The encoded protein is CASSISGGVTEAFF. Variable domain in full (rest from reference TRBV5-1 and TRBJ1-1): KAGVTQTPRYLIKTRGQQVTLSCSPISGHRSVSWYQQTPGQGLQFLFEYFSETQRNKGNFPGRFSGRQFSNSRSEMNVSTLELGDSALYLCASSISGGVTEAFFGQGTRLTVV.

The genes are TRBV27 and TRBJ2-2, with 10 bases identical to TRBD1. The trim removed 3 bases at V and 2 bases at J, leaving 6 bases unmatched. The CDR3 is 17 amino acids. Per the germline V gene, CDR1 is MNHEY and CDR2 is SMNVEV (reference sequence). In DNA, the CDR3 is TGTGCCAGCAGTTTGGTCCGGACAGGGGGAAACACCGGGGAGCTGTTTTTT. Translating it yields CASSLVRTGGNTGELFF.

The V call is TRBV13, the J call TRBJ2-2; D is tentatively TRBD1 or TRBD2 (5 bases each). V was trimmed by 5 bases and J by 0 bases, leaving 19 bases between them. Germline values: CDR1 PRHDT, CDR2 FYEKMQ (reference sequence). CDR3 length: 18 residues. The DNA of the CDR3 is TGTGCCAGCAGCCCCAGGCTATCGAGGGGTACGAACACCGGGGAGCTGTTTTTT. This sequence encodes CASSPRLSRGTNTGELFF. The whole variable domain, remainder taken from reference TRBV13 and TRBJ2-2, is AAGVIQSPRHLIKEKRETATLKCYPIPRHDTVYWYQQGPGQDPQFLISFYEKMQSDKGSIPDRFSAQQFSDYHSELNMSSLELGDSALYFCASSPRLSRGTNTGELFFGEGSRLTVL.

The rearrangement uses TRBV27 and TRBJ2-5; 7 nucleotides line up with TRBD1. The CDR3 is 12 amino acids. Trimming at V came to 11 bases and at J to 0 bases, leaving 3 bases not matched to a gene. CDR1 and CDR2 from the germline V gene are MNHEY and SMNVEV (reference sequence). The CDR3 loop is CASRGNQETQYF. CDR3 DNA: TGTGCCTCCAGGGGGAACCAAGAGACCCAGTACTTC.

The chain uses TRBV4-2 and TRBJ1-1; D possibly corresponds to TRBD1 (5 bases). The CDR3 totals 14 residues. V lost 5 bases and J lost 3, with 13 bases in between. Germline V lookup: CDR1 LGHNA, CDR2 YNFKEQ. The CDR3 spells CASSLGGRYTEAFF. In DNA form, the CDR3 reads TGTGCCAGCAGCTTGGGGGGGAGGTACACTGAAGCTTTCTTT.

This clone has only one observation. The genes are TRBV6-1 and TRBJ1-1, with TRBD1 matching 7 bases. Germline CDR1 is MNHNS and CDR2 is SASEGT. The CDR3 extends over 13 amino acids. The V segment lost 6 bases and the J segment 4 bases; nucleotides outside the gene matches: 5. Here the CDR3 reads CASSRQGITEAFF. The CDR3 DNA is TGTGCCAGCAGCAGACAGGGAATCACTGAAGCTTTCTTT.

The V and J genes are TRBV19 and TRBJ2-5, with 7 nucleotides matching TRBD1. Germline V CDR1 and CDR2: LNHDA, SQIVND (reference sequence). Trimming at V came to 5 bases and at J to 4 bases, leaving 10 bases not matched to a gene. The CDR3 runs to 15 residues. CDR3 in amino acids: CASSPSSTGRETQYF. CDR3 DNA sequence: TGTGCCAGTAGTCCATCCTCGACAGGGAGAGAGACCCAGTACTTC.

The chain employs TRBV11-2 and TRBJ2-3, with no clear D. CDR3 size: 14 residues. In germline, CDR1 is SGHAT, CDR2 FQNNGV. V was trimmed by 1 base and J by 3 bases, leaving 8 bases between them. CDR3 coding DNA: TGTGCCAGCAGCTTAGTCTGGGGTACAGATACGCAGTATTTT. Residues: CASSLVWGTDTQYF.

The gene calls are TRBV6-5 and TRBJ2-2; unclear D gene. Between the trimmed V and J ends, which lost 0 bases and 6 bases, there was a span of 11 bases. Germline-derived CDR1 and CDR2 are MNHEY and SVGAGI. This CDR3 contains 15 residues. Written as DNA, the CDR3 is TGTGCCAGCAGTTACTCGACTGGATTCCCCGGGGAGCTGTTTTTT. Protein product: CASSYSTGFPGELFF.

The chain couples TRBV2 to TRBJ2-1; 9 nucleotides align to TRBD2. The CDR3 consists of 14 residues. Germline CDR1 and CDR2: SNHLY and FYNNEI. V was pared by 5 bases and J by 3 bases, with 2 bases of the junction left unmatched. In DNA form, the CDR3 reads TGTGCCAGCAGTCGCGGGGGGGGCTACAATGAGCAGTTCTTC. Its protein is CASSRGGGYNEQFF.

The chain joins TRBV10-3 to TRBJ1-3; D call uncertain. The CDR3 runs 12 residues. V lost 3 bases and J lost 4, with 4 bases in between. Germline values: CDR1 ENHRY, CDR2 SYGVKD. The CDR3 loop is CAISDVGNTIYF. Here the CDR3 DNA reads TGTGCCATCAGTGATGTGGGAAACACCATATATTTT.

This chain connects TRBV6-1 to TRBJ2-2; 7 bases match TRBD1. Germline CDR1 is MNHNS and CDR2 is SASEGT. The CDR3 length is 17 residues. Trimming removed 1 base from V and 1 base from J; junction bases left unmatched: 6. CDR3 residues: CASSEGTGRMNTGELFF. CDR3 DNA: TGTGCCAGCAGTGAAGGGACAGGCCGTATGAACACCGGGGAGCTGTTTTTT.

The rearrangement joins TRBV5-8 to TRBJ2-3; weak D call: TRBD1 (5 bases). V dropped 4 bases and J dropped 0 bases, with 12 bases sitting between them. CDR3 size: 15 residues. Per germline, CDR1 SGHTS and CDR2 YDEGEE. CDR3 nucleotide sequence: TGTGCCAGCAGCCCCCAGGGATGGAGCACAGATACGCAGTATTTT. It encodes CASSPQGWSTDTQYF.

V usage is TRBV11-1 and J usage is TRBJ2-7; TRBD2 matches 11 bases. Per the germline V gene, CDR1 is SGHAT and CDR2 is FQDESV (reference sequence). The CDR3 is made up of 14 amino acids. V lost 6 bases and J lost 1; bases outside the gene matches: 2. The CDR3 loop reads CASSRTSGSYEQYF. The CDR3 DNA is TGTGCCAGCAGTCGGACTAGCGGGTCCTACGAGCAGTACTTC.

The chain joins TRBV27 to TRBJ2-1; 11 bases are a match to TRBD1. CDR3 length: 16 residues. CDR1 MNHEY and CDR2 SMNVEV come from the germline V gene (reference sequence). Trimming took 3 bases from V and 6 from J; bases not matched to a gene: 7. CDR3 sequence (DNA): TGTGCCAGCAGTTTCCCGAAGGGGACAGGGGGCAATGAGCAGTTCTTC. As protein: CASSFPKGTGGNEQFF.

This clone is labeled as medium-sized. The chain recombines TRBV18 with TRBJ1-1; 11 nucleotides line up with TRBD1. CDR1 and CDR2 (germline): KGHSH, LQKENI. The CDR3 covers 16 residues. V lost 6 bases and J lost 2; bases outside the gene matches: 8. This CDR3 reads CASSEDRGPRNTEAFF. In DNA, the CDR3 is TGTGCCAGCTCCGAGGACAGGGGGCCTAGAAACACTGAAGCTTTCTTT.

V and J are TRBV10-3 and TRBJ1-1, with D unclear. This CDR3 spans 14 amino acids. Germline loops: CDR1 ENHRY, CDR2 SYGVKD. The V end lost 3 bases, the J end lost 0 bases, and 8 bases lay between the germline ends. This CDR3 is CAISELGMNTEAFF. Written as DNA, the CDR3 is TGTGCCATCAGTGAACTGGGGATGAACACTGAAGCTTTCTTT.

This chain joins TRBV10-3 and TRBJ2-5, with D possibly TRBD2 on 6 matching bases. Trimming took 6 bases from V and 8 from J, leaving 16 bases between them. This CDR3 is built from 13 residues. Germline V gene sequence: CDR1 ENHRY, CDR2 SYGVKD. The CDR3 coding sequence is TGTGCCATCAGGGCGGGACCAGAGGATACCCAGTACTTC. This translates into CAIRAGPEDTQYF.

This chain uses TRBV27 with TRBJ2-4; D call uncertain. This CDR3 region has 15 residues. V lost 10 bases and J 0 bases, leaving 16 bases between the germline ends. Germline loops: CDR1 MNHEY, CDR2 SMNVEV (reference sequence). The CDR3 protein is CATATAPLAKNIQYF. CDR3 sequence (DNA): TGTGCCACCGCAACAGCCCCGTTAGCCAAAAACATTCAGTACTTC.

The chain employs TRBV11-2 and TRBJ2-3; unclear D gene. V lost 5 bases and J lost 3, with 9 bases in between. In germline, CDR1 is SGHAT, CDR2 FQNNGV. This CDR3 spans 13 amino acids. Written as DNA, the CDR3 is TGTGCCAGCAGCGTATTAGGTACAGATACGCAGTATTTT. Protein product: CASSVLGTDTQYF.

The V and J genes are TRBV5-4 and TRBJ2-3; TRBD2 agrees at 13 bases. Germline V gives CDR1 SGHNT, CDR2 YYREEE (reference sequence). V was pared by 5 bases and J by 3 bases, with 3 bases of the junction left unmatched. The CDR3 runs to 15 residues. CDR3 sequence (DNA): TGTGCCAGCAGAAGGACTAGCGGGGGAACAGATACGCAGTATTTT. This translates into CASRRTSGGTDTQYF.

This chain links TRBV7-2 with TRBJ2-1; 16 bases are shared with TRBD2. V lost 5 bases to trimming and J lost 13 bases; unmatched junction nucleotides: 5. CDR1 is SGHTA, CDR2 FQGNSA, per germline. CDR3 length: 14 amino acids. The CDR3 DNA reads TGTGCCAGCAGCCCGGGACTAGCGGGGGGGCTACAGTTCTTC. Translating it yields CASSPGLAGGLQFF.

V and J are TRBV10-3 and TRBJ2-1; TRBD2 matches at 10 bases. The germline gives CDR1 ENHRY, CDR2 SYGVKD. There are 16 residues in the CDR3. V shed 7 bases, J shed 0 bases, and the junction held 6 bases outside the gene matches. In DNA, the CDR3 is TGTGCCATCACGAGAGCGGGGGGGCTCTCCTACAATGAGCAGTTCTTC. Its protein product is CAITRAGGLSYNEQFF.

This rearrangement joins TRBV6-1 to TRBJ2-1, with 9 bases aligning to TRBD2. Germline assignment: CDR1 MNHNS and CDR2 SASEGT. The CDR3 contains 13 residues. J lost 10 bases, V lost 4 bases, and 5 bases had no gene match. The CDR3 reads CASSALAGYEQFF. The CDR3 DNA is TGTGCCAGCAGTGCACTAGCGGGTTACGAGCAGTTCTTC.

The CDR3 nucleotides are TGTGCCAGCAGCCCCTCAGCCGGACCATACGAGCAGTACTTC. Protein product: CASSPSAGPYEQYF. The chain combines TRBV2 with TRBJ2-7; no reliable D call. Germline lookup yields CDR1 SNHLY and CDR2 FYNNEI. V was clipped by 6 bases and J by 4 bases, with 16 bases between them. This CDR3 comprises 14 residues.

Only a few counts were recorded for this clone. The genes are TRBV28 and TRBJ2-3; TRBD1 is a possible D gene (5 bases). The CDR3 is made up of 12 amino acids. Trimming shortened V by 6 bases and J by 10 bases, and 14 bases separated the two germline ends. Germline V CDR1 and CDR2: MDHEN, SYDVKM. The CDR3 loop is CASRMQGRAQYF. In nucleotides, the CDR3 is TGTGCCAGCAGAATGCAGGGAAGGGCGCAGTATTTT.

This clone was observed a few times. J is TRBJ1-6 and V is TRBV18; D is possibly TRBD1 (5 bases). V was shortened by 2 bases and J by 9 bases, with 8 bases between the two germline ends. This CDR3 has 13 residues. Germline V gene lookup returns CDR1 KGHSH and CDR2 LQKENI. CDR3 loop: CASSPGGGSPLHF. CDR3 coding DNA: TGTGCCAGCTCACCAGGGGGGGGTTCACCCCTCCACTTT.

The CDR3 protein is CASSVEGAANTGELFF. The CDR3 region has the DNA TGTGCCAGCAGCGTAGAAGGGGCGGCGAACACCGGGGAGCTGTTTTTT. The chain employs TRBV9 and TRBJ2-2, with D tentatively TRBD1 (5 bases). Per germline, CDR1 SGDLS and CDR2 YYNGEE. The CDR3 has 16 amino acids. The V gene lost 0 bases and the J gene lost 0 bases, with 9 bases spanning the gap.